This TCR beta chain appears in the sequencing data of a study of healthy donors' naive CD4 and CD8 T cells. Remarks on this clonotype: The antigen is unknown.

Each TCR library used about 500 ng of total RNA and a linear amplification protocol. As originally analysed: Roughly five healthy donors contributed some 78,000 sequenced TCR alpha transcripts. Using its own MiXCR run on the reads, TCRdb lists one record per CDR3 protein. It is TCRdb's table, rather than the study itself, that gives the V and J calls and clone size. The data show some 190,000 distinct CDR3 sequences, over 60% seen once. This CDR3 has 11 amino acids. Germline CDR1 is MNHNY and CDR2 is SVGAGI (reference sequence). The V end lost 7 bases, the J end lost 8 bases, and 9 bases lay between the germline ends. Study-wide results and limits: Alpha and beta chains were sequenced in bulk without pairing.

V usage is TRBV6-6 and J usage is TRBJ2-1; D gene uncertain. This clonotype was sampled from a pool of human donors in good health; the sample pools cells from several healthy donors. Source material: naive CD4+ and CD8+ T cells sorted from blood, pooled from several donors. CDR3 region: CASNEWDEQFF. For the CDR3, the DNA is TGTGCCAGCAATGAGTGGGATGAGCAGTTCTTC.